These 18 T cell receptor beta chains were all obtained from the same sample, sequenced in a study of T cells in Graves' hyperthyroidism and ophthalmopathy. The source material, RNA transcripts, was used to amplify TCR beta CDR3 regions. With the HTBI primer set, the TCR CDR3 went through a first round of RT-PCR. TCRdb independently ran MiXCR on the multiplex PCR reads; one entry per CDR3 protein. The sample has about 540,000 distinct CDR3 sequences, 40% to 55% seen once; the top ten hold roughly 8.2%. The material sequenced was peripheral blood or thyroid tissue (not recorded which). These TCRs come from a woman under 30 with Graves' hyperthyroidism.

The chain employs TRBV20-1 and TRBJ1-2; 10 positions agree with TRBD1. This CDR3 comprises 14 residues. The germline CDR1 and CDR2 sequences are DFQATT and SNEGSKA (reference sequence). V was clipped by 2 bases and J by 3 bases; unmatched bases: 3. CDR3 region: CSARPGTGDYGYTF. Here the CDR3 DNA reads TGCAGTGCTAGACCCGGGACAGGGGACTATGGCTACACCTTC.

This chain connects TRBV10-3 to TRBJ2-7, with D hard to call. Deletions cut 11 bases from V and 0 bases from J, with 11 bases between. This CDR3 is built from 12 residues. The germline gives CDR1 ENHRY, CDR2 SYGVKD. CDR3 nucleotide sequence: TGTGCCGCCGCGGCCGTCTCCTACGAGCAGTACTTC. Encoded protein: CAAAAVSYEQYF.

This clonotype was seen repeatedly, ten times or more. The chain links TRBV7-9 to TRBJ1-1; 7 bases match TRBD1. J gave up 4 bases and V 1 base, and 0 bases lay outside the gene matches. The CDR3 totals 13 residues. Per the germline V gene, CDR1 is SEHNR and CDR2 is FQNEAQ (reference sequence). The CDR3 reads CASSLDRGTEAFF. DNA for the CDR3: TGTGCCAGCAGCTTAGACAGGGGCACTGAAGCTTTCTTT.

A note on this clonotype: A much larger clone differs by one base, so this may be a read error. The rearrangement links TRBV7-6 to TRBJ2-7; the match to TRBD2 covers 9 bases. There are 15 residues in the CDR3. J gave up 7 bases and V 1 base, and 8 bases lay outside the gene matches. Germline V gene sequence: CDR1 SGHVS, CDR2 FNYEAQ. The CDR3 reads CASSLVGLAREEQYF. For the CDR3, the DNA is TGTGCCAGCAGCTTAGTCGGACTAGCGAGAGAGGAGCAGTACTTC.

The chain carries TRBV25-1 and TRBJ2-3, with 8 positions matching TRBD2. The CDR3 runs to 17 residues. Germline CDR1 and CDR2: MGHDK and SYGVNS. Trimming at V came to 2 bases and at J to 4 bases, leaving 11 bases not matched to a gene. The CDR3 region has the DNA TGTGCCAGCAGTGAAGCCCCTGGGGTAGCGGGATCAGATACGCAGTATTTT. It translates to CASSEAPGVAGSDTQYF. The complete variable domain, with remaining parts taken from reference TRBV25-1 and TRBJ2-3, reads EADIYQTPRYLVIGTGKKITLECSQTMGHDKMYWYQQDPGMELHLIHYSYGVNSTEKGDLSSESTVSRIRTEHFPLTLESARPSHTSQYLCASSEAPGVAGSDTQYFGPGTRLTVL.

With respect to this clonotype: A clone one base away is much larger, so this may be a read error. This chain links TRBV10-3 with TRBJ2-7; TRBD2 matches at 8 bases. Germline assignment: CDR1 ENHRY and CDR2 SYGVKD. The CDR3 extends over 15 amino acids. After removal of 10 bases from V and 9 bases from J, the junction contained 20 bases not matched to a gene. The CDR3 loop reads CATVNKAGEGSGQYF. The CDR3 nucleotides are TGTGCCACCGTGAATAAAGCGGGAGAGGGCTCCGGGCAGTACTTC.

This clonotype was picked up a small number of times. The chain couples TRBV10-3 to TRBJ1-3; D remains unclear. This CDR3 region has 12 residues. Trimming removed 7 bases at V and 7 bases at J, with 11 bases between. CDR1 ENHRY and CDR2 SYGVKD come from the germline V gene. The CDR3 loop reads CAIIRTLNTIYF. CDR3 nucleotides: TGTGCCATCATCAGGACCCTGAACACCATATATTTT.

CDR3: CASSHGLRGYYEQYF. For the CDR3, the DNA is TGTGCCAGCAGTCACGGACTCAGAGGTTACTACGAGCAGTACTTC. This chain joins TRBV12-3 or TRBV12-4 and TRBJ2-7; D possibly corresponds to TRBD2 (5 bases). The germline V and J ends were trimmed by 5 bases and 3 bases, with 17 bases remaining between them. This CDR3 has 15 amino acids.

A word on this clonotype: This may be a read error, as it is one base from a much larger clone. The CDR3 loop reads CASSVTGPGGPLHF. The CDR3 nucleotides are TGTGCCAGCAGCGTAACAGGGCCGGGCGGGCCCCTCCACTTT. The chain uses TRBV9 and TRBJ1-6; D may be TRBD1 (6 bases). The length of the CDR3 is 14 residues. Trimming took off 1 base at V and 13 bases at J, with 15 bases between the two ends. Looked up from germline, CDR1 is SGDLS and CDR2 is YYNGEE.

This clonotype was observed a handful of times. The chain employs TRBV5-1 and TRBJ1-2, with 7 bases that match TRBD1. The length of the CDR3 is 15 residues. In germline, CDR1 is SGHRS, CDR2 YFSETQ. V was clipped by 3 bases and J by 4 bases; unmatched bases: 9. For the CDR3, the DNA is TGCGCCAGCAGCTCGAATTTCGGGACAGCCTATGGCTACACCTTC. Translation: CASSSNFGTAYGYTF.

There are a few counts of this clonotype. The chain couples TRBV9 to TRBJ1-1; the D is unclear. CDR3 length: 14 amino acids. V was clipped by 5 bases and J by 6 bases, with 17 bases between them. Looked up from germline, CDR1 is SGDLS and CDR2 is YYNGEE. The CDR3 loop reads CASSYSGPVAEAFF. CDR3 in DNA: TGTGCCAGCAGTTACTCCGGCCCGGTCGCTGAAGCTTTCTTT.

The J gene is TRBJ1-3, the V gene TRBV20-1; TRBD1 matches 10 bases. Germline V lookup: CDR1 DFQATT, CDR2 SNEGSKA (reference sequence). This CDR3 has 14 amino acids. After removal of 2 bases from V and 8 bases from J, the junction contained 6 bases not matched to a gene. Here the CDR3 reads CSARRQGADHTIYF. The CDR3 DNA is TGCAGTGCTAGAAGACAGGGGGCCGATCACACCATATATTTT.

The gene calls are TRBV6-5 and TRBJ1-3; D unresolved. V lost 2 bases and J 2 bases, leaving 7 bases between the germline ends. The germline gives CDR1 MNHEY, CDR2 SVGAGI. The CDR3 runs to 14 residues. CDR3 nucleotide sequence: TGTGCCAGCAGTTACGGTGAGACTGGAAACACCATATATTTT. This sequence encodes CASSYGETGNTIYF.

In its sample, this clonotype was seen a few times. The chain recombines TRBV29-1 with TRBJ2-7, with TRBD1 as a possible D gene (6 bases). V shed 6 bases and J shed 7 bases, with 19 bases lying between them. CDR1 is SQVTM and CDR2 is ANQGSEA in the germline V gene. The CDR3 consists of 13 residues. DNA of the CDR3: TGCAGCGTGGCCTCACAGGGATTCGGGGAGCAGTACTTC. Translating gives CSVASQGFGEQYF.

V is TRBV10-3 and J is TRBJ1-5; D perhaps matches TRBD1 (6 bases). The CDR3 has 18 amino acids. Trimming pared 9 bases from V and 0 bases from J, leaving 24 bases between. Germline V CDR1 and CDR2: ENHRY, SYGVKD. This CDR3 is CAIGDVGAGEYSNQPQHF. In DNA, the CDR3 is TGTGCCATAGGGGATGTGGGAGCAGGGGAATATAGCAATCAGCCCCAGCATTTT.

As concerns this clonotype: One end of the junction fails to match germline, which may point to a read error. The chain recombines TRBV10-3 with TRBJ1-2, with no clear D. The CDR3 has 14 amino acids. Germline V lookup: CDR1 ENHRY, CDR2 SYGVKD. The CDR3 nucleotides are TGTGCCAGCAGTCGGAGGGCTCCTAACTATGGCTACACCTTC. Its protein is CASSRRAPNYGYTF.

This clonotype was picked up a small number of times. V usage is TRBV2 and J usage is TRBJ1-2; 7 nucleotides match TRBD1. Germline-derived CDR1 and CDR2 are SNHLY and FYNNEI. V was pared by 6 bases and J by 6 bases, with 10 bases of the junction left unmatched. The CDR3 is 14 amino acids. CDR3 in DNA: TGTGCCAGCAGCCAAGACAGGGTGAACCATGGCTACACCTTC. Residues: CASSQDRVNHGYTF. The entire variable domain, with the rest obtained from reference TRBV2 and TRBJ1-2, is as follows: EPEVTQTPSHQVTQMGQEVILRCVPISNHLYFYWYRQILGQKVEFLVSFYNNEISEKSEIFDDQFSVERPDGSNFTLKIRSTKLEDSAMYFCASSQDRVNHGYTFGSGTRLTVV.

The V call is TRBV20-1, the J call TRBJ2-5; perhaps TRBD2 as D (5 bases). Germline V gene sequence: CDR1 DFQATT, CDR2 SNEGSKA (reference sequence). Trimming cost V 0 bases and J 3 bases, with 14 bases left between them. This CDR3 is 15 amino acids long. DNA for the CDR3: TGCAGTGCTAGAGATCCCGGACGGGAAAAAGAGACCCAGTACTTC. This sequence encodes CSARDPGREKETQYF.